This TCR beta chain was sequenced in a study of cytomegalovirus exposure and HLA in healthy donors. In germline, CDR1 is MNHEY, CDR2 SMNVEV (reference sequence). This CDR3 has 16 amino acids. V lost 3 bases and J 2 bases, leaving 15 bases between the germline ends. Use of 60 Vbeta and 13 Jbeta primers characterized the PCR. Sequencing was performed with immunoSEQ multiplex PCR; in TCRdb, only in-frame clones are kept and a portion is missing. The sample carries 170,000 or so clones, around four fifths recorded once. Sequencing was carried out using PBMCs. This receptor was identified in a woman aged 55-70 years in good health and CMV-seropositive. V usage is TRBV27 and J usage is TRBJ2-3; D is uncertain. CDR3 region: CASSFQARTYTDTQYF. The CDR3, as DNA: TGTGCCAGCAGTTTTCAAGCTCGTACTTACACAGATACGCAGTATTTT.